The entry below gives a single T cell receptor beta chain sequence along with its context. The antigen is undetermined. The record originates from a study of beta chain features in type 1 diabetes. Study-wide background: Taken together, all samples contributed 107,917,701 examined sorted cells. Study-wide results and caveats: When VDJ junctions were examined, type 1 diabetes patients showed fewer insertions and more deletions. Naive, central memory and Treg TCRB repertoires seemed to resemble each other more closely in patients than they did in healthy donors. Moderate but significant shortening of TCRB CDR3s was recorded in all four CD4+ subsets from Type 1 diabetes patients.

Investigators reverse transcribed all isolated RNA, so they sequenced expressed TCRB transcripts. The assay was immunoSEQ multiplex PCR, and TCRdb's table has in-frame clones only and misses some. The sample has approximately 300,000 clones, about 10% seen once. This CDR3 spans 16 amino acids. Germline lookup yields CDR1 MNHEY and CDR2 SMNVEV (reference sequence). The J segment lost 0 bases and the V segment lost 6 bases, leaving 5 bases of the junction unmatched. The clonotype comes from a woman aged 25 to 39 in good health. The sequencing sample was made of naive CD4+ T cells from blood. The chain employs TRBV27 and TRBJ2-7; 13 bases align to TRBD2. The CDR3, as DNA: TGTGCCAGCAGGGGACTAGCGGGGAGGAGCTCCTACGAGCAGTACTTC. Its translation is CASRGLAGRSSYEQYF.